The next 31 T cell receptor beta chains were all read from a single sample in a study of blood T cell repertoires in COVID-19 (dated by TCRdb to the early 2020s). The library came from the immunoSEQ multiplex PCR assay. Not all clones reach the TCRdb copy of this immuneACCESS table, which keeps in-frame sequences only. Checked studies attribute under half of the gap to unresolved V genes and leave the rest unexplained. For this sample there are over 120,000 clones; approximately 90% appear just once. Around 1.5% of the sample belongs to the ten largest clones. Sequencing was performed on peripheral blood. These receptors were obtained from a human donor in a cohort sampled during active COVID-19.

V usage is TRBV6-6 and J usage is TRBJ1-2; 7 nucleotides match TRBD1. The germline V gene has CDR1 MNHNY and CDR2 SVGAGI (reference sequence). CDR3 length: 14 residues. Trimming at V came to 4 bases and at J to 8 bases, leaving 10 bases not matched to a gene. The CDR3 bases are TGTGCCAGCAGTTTGGACAGGTCAAGGGGCGGCTACACCTTC. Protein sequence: CASSLDRSRGGYTF.

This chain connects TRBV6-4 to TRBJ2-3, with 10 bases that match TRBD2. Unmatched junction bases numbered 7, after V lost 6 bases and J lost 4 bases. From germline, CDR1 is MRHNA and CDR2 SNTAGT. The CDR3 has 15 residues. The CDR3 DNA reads TGTGCCAGCAGCCGAGCGGGGGGGCAATCAGATACGCAGTATTTT. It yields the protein CASSRAGGQSDTQYF.

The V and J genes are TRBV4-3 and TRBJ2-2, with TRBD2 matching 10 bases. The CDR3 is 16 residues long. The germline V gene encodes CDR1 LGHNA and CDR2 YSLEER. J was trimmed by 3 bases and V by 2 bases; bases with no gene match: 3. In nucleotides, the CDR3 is TGCGCCAGCAGCCAAATAGCGGGGGGTTACACCGGGGAGCTGTTTTTT. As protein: CASSQIAGGYTGELFF.

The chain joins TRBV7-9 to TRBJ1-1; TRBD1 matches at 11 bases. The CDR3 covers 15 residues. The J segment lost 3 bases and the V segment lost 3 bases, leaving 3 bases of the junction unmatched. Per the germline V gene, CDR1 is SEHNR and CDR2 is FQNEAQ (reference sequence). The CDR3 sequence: CASSLGQGDYTEAFF. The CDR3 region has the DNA TGTGCCAGCAGCTTGGGACAGGGGGACTACACTGAAGCTTTCTTT. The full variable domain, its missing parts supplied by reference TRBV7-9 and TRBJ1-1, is DTGVSQNPRHKITKRGQNVTFRCDPISEHNRLYWYRQTLGQGPEFLTYFQNEAQLEKSRLLSDRFSAERPKGSFSTLEIQRTEQGDSAMYLCASSLGQGDYTEAFFGQGTRLTVV.

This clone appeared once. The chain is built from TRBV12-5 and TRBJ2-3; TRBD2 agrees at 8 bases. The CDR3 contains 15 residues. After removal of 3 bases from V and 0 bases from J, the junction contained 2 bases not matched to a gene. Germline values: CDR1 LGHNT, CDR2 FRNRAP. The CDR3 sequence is CASGFGGASTDTQYF. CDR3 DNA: TGTGCTAGTGGTTTCGGGGGGGCCAGCACAGATACGCAGTATTTT.

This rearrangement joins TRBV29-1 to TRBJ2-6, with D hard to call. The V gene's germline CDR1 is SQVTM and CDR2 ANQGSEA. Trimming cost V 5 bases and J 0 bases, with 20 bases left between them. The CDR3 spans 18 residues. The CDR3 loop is CSVRQSLGSYSGANVLTF. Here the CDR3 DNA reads TGCAGCGTTCGGCAGAGTCTAGGCAGCTACTCTGGGGCCAACGTCCTGACTTTC.

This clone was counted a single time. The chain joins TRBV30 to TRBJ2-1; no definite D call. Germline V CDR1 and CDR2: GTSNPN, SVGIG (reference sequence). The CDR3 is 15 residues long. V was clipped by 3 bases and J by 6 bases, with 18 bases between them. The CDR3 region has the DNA TGTGCCTGGAGCTATGGGCCAATGACCCTCAATGAGCAGTTCTTC. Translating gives CAWSYGPMTLNEQFF.

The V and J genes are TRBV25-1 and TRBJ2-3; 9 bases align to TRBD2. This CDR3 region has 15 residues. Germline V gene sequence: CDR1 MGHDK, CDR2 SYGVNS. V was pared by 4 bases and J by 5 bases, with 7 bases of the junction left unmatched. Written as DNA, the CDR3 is TGTGCCAGCAGTGCAGCTAGCGGGGCGGGAGATACGCAGTATTTT. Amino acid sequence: CASSAASGAGDTQYF. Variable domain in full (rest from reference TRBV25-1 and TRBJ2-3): EADIYQTPRYLVIGTGKKITLECSQTMGHDKMYWYQQDPGMELHLIHYSYGVNSTEKGDLSSESTVSRIRTEHFPLTLESARPSHTSQYLCASSAASGAGDTQYFGPGTRLTVL.

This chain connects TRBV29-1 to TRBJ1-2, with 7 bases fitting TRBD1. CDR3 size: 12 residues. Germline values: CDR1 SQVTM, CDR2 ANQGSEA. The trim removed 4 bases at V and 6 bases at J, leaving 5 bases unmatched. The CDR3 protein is CSVGQGTDGYTF. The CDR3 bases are TGCAGCGTTGGACAGGGTACGGATGGCTACACCTTC.

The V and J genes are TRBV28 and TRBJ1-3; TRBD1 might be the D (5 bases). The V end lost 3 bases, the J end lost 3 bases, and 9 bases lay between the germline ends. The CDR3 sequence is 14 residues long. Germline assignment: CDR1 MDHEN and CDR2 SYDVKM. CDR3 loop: CASSFPGNGNTIYF. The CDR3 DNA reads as TGTGCCAGCAGTTTCCCAGGGAATGGAAACACCATATATTTT.

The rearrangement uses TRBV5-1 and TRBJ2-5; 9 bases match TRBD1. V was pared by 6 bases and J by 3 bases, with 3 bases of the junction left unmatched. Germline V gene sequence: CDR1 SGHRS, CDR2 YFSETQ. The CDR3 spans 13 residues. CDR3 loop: CASNDRGEETQYF. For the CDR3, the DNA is TGCGCCAGCAACGACAGGGGGGAAGAGACCCAGTACTTC.

The CDR3 DNA follows: TGTGCCTGGACCGGACTAGCGGGGGGGCGTACCGGGGAGCTGTTTTTT. It encodes CAWTGLAGGRTGELFF. The chain carries TRBV30 and TRBJ2-2, with 15 positions matching TRBD2. CDR1 and CDR2 from the germline V gene are GTSNPN and SVGIG (reference sequence). Trimming cost V 4 bases and J 5 bases; bases outside gene matches: 5. The CDR3 consists of 16 residues.

The CDR3 protein is CASSPGGGVEQFF. CDR3 bases: TGTGCCAGCAGCCCTGGCGGGGGGGTGGAGCAGTTCTTC. This rearrangement joins TRBV7-2 to TRBJ2-1, with TRBD2 matching over 9 bases. The CDR3 extends over 13 amino acids. The germline CDR1 and CDR2 sequences are SGHTA and FQGNSA. The trim removed 5 bases at V and 10 bases at J, leaving 6 bases unmatched.

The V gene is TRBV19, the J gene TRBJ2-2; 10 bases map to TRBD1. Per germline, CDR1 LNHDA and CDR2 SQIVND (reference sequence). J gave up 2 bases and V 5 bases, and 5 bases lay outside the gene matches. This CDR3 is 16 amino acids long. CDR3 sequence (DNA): TGTGCCAGTAGTGGGACAGGGGCGTCAAACACCGGGGAGCTGTTTTTT. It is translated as CASSGTGASNTGELFF.

CDR3: CASSWGGRNTQYF. DNA of the CDR3: TGTGCCAGCAGTTGGGGGGGCCGGAATACGCAGTATTTT. The chain recombines TRBV12-3 or TRBV12-4 with TRBJ2-3; D is perhaps TRBD2 (7 bases). V was trimmed by 4 bases and J by 7 bases, leaving 12 bases between them. The CDR3 is made up of 13 amino acids.

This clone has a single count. The CDR3 here is CSASLPAGGINTQYF. CDR3 nucleotides: TGCAGTGCTAGTCTTCCGGCGGGGGGCATTAATACGCAGTATTTT. The chain couples TRBV20-1 to TRBJ2-3, with TRBD2 identical over 8 bases. This CDR3 is 15 amino acids long. The trim removed 3 bases at V and 7 bases at J, leaving 12 bases unmatched. Germline values: CDR1 DFQATT, CDR2 SNEGSKA (reference sequence).

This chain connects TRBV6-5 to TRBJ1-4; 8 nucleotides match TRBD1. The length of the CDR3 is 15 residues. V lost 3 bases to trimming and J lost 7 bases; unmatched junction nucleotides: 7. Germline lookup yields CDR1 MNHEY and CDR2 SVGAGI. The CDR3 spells CASSYLTGVSEKLFF. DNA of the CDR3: TGTGCCAGCAGTTATTTGACAGGGGTCAGTGAAAAACTGTTTTTT.

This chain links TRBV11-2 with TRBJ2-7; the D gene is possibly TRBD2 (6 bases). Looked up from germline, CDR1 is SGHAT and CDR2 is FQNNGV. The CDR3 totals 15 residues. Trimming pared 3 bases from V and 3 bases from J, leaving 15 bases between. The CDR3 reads CASSFRASAGYEQYF. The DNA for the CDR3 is TGTGCCAGCAGCTTTCGGGCTAGCGCAGGCTACGAGCAGTACTTC.

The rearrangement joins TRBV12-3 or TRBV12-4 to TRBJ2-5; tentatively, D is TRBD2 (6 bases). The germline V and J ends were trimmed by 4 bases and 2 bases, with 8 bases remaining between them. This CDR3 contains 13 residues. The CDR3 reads CASSYAGQETQYF. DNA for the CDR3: TGTGCCAGCAGTTATGCGGGGCAAGAGACCCAGTACTTC.

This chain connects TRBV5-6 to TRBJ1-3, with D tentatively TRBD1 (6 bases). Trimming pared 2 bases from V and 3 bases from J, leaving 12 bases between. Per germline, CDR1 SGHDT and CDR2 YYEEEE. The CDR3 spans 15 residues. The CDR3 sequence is CASSLRQTGGNTIYF. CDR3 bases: TGTGCCAGCAGCTTAAGGCAGACAGGTGGAAACACCATATATTTT.

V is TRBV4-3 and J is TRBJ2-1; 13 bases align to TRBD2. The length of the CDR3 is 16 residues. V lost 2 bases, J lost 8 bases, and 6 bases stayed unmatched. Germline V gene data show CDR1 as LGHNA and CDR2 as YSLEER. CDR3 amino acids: CASSQYELAGGDEQFF. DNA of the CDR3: TGCGCCAGCAGCCAATACGAACTAGCGGGGGGGGATGAGCAGTTCTTC.

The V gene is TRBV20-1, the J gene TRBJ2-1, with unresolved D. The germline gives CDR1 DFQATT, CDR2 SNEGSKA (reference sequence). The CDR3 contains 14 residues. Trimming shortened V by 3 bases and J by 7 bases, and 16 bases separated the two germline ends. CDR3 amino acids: CSASRVSLRNEQFF. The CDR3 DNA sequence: TGCAGTGCTAGTCGGGTCTCCCTTAGGAATGAGCAGTTCTTC.

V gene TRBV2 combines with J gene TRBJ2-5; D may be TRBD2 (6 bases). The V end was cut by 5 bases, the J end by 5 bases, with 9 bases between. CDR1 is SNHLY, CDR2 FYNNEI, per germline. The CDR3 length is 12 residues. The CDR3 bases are TGTGCCAGCAGTTACGGGGGTGAGACCCAGTACTTC. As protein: CASSYGGETQYF.

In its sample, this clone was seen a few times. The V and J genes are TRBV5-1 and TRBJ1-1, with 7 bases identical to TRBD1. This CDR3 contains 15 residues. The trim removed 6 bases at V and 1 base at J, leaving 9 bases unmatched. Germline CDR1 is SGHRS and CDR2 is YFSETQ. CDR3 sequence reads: CASNKPGTANTEAFF. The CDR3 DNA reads TGCGCCAGCAACAAACCCGGGACAGCGAACACTGAAGCTTTCTTT.

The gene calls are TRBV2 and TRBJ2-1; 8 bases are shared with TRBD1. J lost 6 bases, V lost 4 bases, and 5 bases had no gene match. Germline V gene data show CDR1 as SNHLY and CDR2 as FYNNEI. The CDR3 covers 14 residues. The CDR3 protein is CASSGQGFGNEQFF. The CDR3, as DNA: TGTGCCAGCAGTGGACAGGGGTTCGGCAATGAGCAGTTCTTC.

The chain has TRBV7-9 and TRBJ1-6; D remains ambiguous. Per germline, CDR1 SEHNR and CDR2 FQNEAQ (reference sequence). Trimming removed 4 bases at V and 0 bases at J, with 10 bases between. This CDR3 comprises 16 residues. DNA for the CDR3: TGTGCCAGCAGCTCGTCCGGGAGCTCCTATAATTCACCCCTCCACTTT. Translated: CASSSSGSSYNSPLHF.

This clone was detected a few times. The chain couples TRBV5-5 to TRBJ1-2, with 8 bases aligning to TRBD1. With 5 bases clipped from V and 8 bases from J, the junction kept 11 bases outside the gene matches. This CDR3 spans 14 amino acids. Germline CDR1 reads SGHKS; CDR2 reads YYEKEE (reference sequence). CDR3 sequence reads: CASRRTGSREGYTF. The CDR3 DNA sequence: TGTGCCAGCAGACGGACAGGGAGCCGAGAAGGCTACACCTTC.

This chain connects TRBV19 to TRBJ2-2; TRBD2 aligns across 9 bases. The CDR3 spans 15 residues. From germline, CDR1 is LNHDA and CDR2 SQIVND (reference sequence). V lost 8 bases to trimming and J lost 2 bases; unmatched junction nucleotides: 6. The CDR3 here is CASRLAGDNTGELFF. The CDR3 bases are TGTGCCAGTCGATTAGCGGGGGACAACACCGGGGAGCTGTTTTTT.

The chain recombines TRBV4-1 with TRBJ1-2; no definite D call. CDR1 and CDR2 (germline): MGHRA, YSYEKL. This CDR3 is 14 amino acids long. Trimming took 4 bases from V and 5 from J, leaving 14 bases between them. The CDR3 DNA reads TGCGCCAGCAGCCCCCGAGAGGGTCTTTATGGCTACACCTTC. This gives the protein CASSPREGLYGYTF.

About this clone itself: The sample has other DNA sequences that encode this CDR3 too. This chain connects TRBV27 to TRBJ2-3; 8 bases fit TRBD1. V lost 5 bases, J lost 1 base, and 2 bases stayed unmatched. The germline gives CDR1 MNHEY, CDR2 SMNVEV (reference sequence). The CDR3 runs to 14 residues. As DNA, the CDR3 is TGTGCCAGCAGTGACAGGGGAGGCACAGATACGCAGTATTTT. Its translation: CASSDRGGTDTQYF.

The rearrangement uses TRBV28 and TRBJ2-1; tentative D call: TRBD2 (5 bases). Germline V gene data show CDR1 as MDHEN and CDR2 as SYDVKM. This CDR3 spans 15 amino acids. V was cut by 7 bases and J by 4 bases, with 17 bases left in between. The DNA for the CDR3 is TGTGCCAGCACCCTAAACCCCCGGGGTTACAATGAGCAGTTCTTC. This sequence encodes CASTLNPRGYNEQFF.